This T cell receptor (beta chain) was retrieved from a study of T cell repertoires in cytomegalovirus infection. MiXCR, run by TCRdb on the reads, gives a single entry per CDR3 protein. The sample carries approximately 910,000 distinct CDR3 sequences, under 40% recorded once. Trimming stripped 5 bases from V and 0 bases from J, with 13 bases between. The CDR3 sequence is 15 residues long. CDR1 LNHDA and CDR2 SQIVND come from the germline V gene (reference sequence). Remarks on this clonotype: Its antigen is still unknown.

This receptor was taken from a human donor in good health (CMV status not recorded). Some clones in this sample may be carry-over from other donors' samples. Material: cultured CD8+ T cells from PBMCs, obtained from culture after CMV antigen stimulation. The gene calls are TRBV19 and TRBJ1-1, with D hard to call. CDR3 nucleotides: TGTGCCAGTAGTCCCACGTCCTACATGAACACTGAAGCTTTCTTT. It codes for CASSPTSYMNTEAFF. Drawing the rest from reference TRBV19 and TRBJ1-1, the complete variable domain is DGGITQSPKYLFRKEGQNVTLSCEQNLNHDAMYWYRQDPGQGLRLIYYSQIVNDFQKGDIAEGYSVSREKKESFPLTVTSAQKNPTAFYLCASSPTSYMNTEAFFGQGTRLTVV.